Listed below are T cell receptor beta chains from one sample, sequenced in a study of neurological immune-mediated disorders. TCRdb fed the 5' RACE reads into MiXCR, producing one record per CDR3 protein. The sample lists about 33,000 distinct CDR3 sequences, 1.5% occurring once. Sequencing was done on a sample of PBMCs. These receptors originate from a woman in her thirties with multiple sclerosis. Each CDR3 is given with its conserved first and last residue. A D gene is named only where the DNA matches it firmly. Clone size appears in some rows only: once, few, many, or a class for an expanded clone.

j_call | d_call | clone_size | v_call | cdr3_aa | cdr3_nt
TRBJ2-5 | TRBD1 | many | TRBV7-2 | CASNTLQGTTQYF | TGTGCCAGCAACACCTTACAGGGGACGACCCAGTACTTC
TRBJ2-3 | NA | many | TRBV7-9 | CASSLMGAQYF | TGTGCCAGCAGCCTTATGGGAGCGCAGTATTTT
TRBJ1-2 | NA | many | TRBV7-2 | CASSTFTGFGYTF | TGTGCCAGCAGCACATTTACAGGGTTTGGCTACACCTTC
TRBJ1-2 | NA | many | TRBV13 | CASSLGGDGYTF | TGTGCCAGCAGCTTAGGAGGCGATGGCTACACCTTC
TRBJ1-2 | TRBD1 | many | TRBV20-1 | CSAPQPPGRGHTYGYTF | TGCAGTGCTCCCCAACCCCCAGGCAGGGGGCATACCTATGGCTACACCTTC
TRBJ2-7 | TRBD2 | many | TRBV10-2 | CASGGGIHEQYF | TGCGCCAGCGGGGGGGGGATCCACGAGCAGTACTTC
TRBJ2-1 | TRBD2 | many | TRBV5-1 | CASSFTGTSYNEQFF | TGCGCCAGCAGCTTCACCGGGACTAGCTACAATGAGCAGTTCTTC
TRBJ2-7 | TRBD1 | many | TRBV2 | CASADRPYEQYF | TGTGCCAGCGCGGACAGGCCCTACGAGCAGTACTTC
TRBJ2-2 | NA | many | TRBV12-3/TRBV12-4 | CASTFETLGGELFF | TGTGCCAGCACCTTCGAAACCCTCGGCGGGGAGCTGTTTTTT
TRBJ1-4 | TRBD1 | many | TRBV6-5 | CASRGQGKGKLFF | TGTGCCAGCAGAGGACAGGGGAAAGGAAAACTGTTTTTT
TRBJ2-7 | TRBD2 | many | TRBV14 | CASSQDLGGSEQYF | TGTGCCAGCAGCCAAGATCTGGGGGGGAGTGAGCAGTACTTC
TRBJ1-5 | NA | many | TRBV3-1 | CASSRAGANQPQHF | TGTGCCAGCAGCCGAGCAGGGGCAAATCAGCCCCAGCATTTT
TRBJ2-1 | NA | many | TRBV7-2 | CASSLAGVISGNEQFF | TGTGCCAGCAGCTTAGCGGGGGTAATAAGTGGTAATGAGCAGTTCTTC
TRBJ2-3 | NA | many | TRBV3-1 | CASSQEGPSITQYF | TGTGCCAGCAGCCAAGAGGGTCCTAGCATTACGCAGTATTTT
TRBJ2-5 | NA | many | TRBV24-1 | CATSDSQNFQETQYF | TGTGCCACCAGTGATAGCCAAAACTTCCAAGAGACCCAGTACTTC
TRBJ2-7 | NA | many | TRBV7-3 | CASSEDRRYEQYF | TGTGCCAGCAGCGAGGACAGAAGATACGAGCAGTACTTC
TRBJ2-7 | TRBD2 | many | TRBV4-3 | CASSPTGVAGPEQYF | TGCGCCAGCAGCCCCACCGGAGTAGCGGGCCCCGAGCAGTACTTC
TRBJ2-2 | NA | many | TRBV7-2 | CASSLTGENTGELFF | TGTGCCAGCAGCTTAACGGGGGAGAACACCGGGGAGCTGTTTTTT
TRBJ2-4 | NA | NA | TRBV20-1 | CSATTGRMAKNIQYF | TGCAGTGCTACTACAGGGCGAATGGCCAAAAACATTCAGTACTTC
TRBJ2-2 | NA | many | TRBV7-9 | CASSLVGQPTGELFF | TGTGCCAGCAGCTTAGTTGGGCAGCCGACCGGGGAGCTGTTTTTT
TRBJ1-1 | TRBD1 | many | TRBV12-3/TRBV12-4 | CASSRNRGRFTEAFF | TGTGCCAGCAGCCGAAACAGGGGGCGATTCACTGAAGCTTTCTTT
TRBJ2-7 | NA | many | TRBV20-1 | CSVNQGGAYEQYF | TGCAGTGTTAACCAAGGGGGGGCCTACGAGCAGTACTTC
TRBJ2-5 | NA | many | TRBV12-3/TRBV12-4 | CASSKVQETQYF | TGTGCCAGCAGCAAAGTTCAAGAGACCCAGTACTTC
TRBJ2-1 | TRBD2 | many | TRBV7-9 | CASSVSGTSVNEQFF | TGTGCCAGCAGCGTCTCCGGGACTAGCGTCAATGAGCAGTTCTTC
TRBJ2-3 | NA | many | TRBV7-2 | CASSQTGRATDTQYF | TGTGCCAGCAGCCAGACCGGGCGGGCCACAGATACGCAGTATTTT
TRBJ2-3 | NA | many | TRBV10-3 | CAIIAGPSATDTQYF | TGTGCCATCATCGCAGGGCCGTCCGCCACAGATACGCAGTATTTT
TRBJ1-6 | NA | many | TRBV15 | CATSRDHYNSPLHF | TGTGCCACCAGCAGAGACCACTATAATTCACCCCTCCACTTT
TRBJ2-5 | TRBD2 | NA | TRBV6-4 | CASSEAAGGRETQYF | TGTGCCAGCAGTGAAGCAGCGGGGGGGCGAGAGACCCAGTACTTC
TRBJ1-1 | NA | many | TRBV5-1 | CASSLVQDPGTEAFF | TGCGCCAGCAGCTTGGTACAGGACCCTGGGACTGAAGCTTTCTTT
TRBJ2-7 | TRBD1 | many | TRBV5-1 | CASSVGTASYEQYF | TGCGCCAGCAGCGTCGGGACAGCCTCCTACGAGCAGTACTTC
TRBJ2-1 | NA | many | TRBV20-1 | CSAIGGPQVYNEQFF | TGCAGTGCTATAGGGGGTCCTCAGGTGTACAATGAGCAGTTCTTC
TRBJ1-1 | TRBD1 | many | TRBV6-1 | CASRSTGGGEAFF | TGTGCCAGCAGGTCCACAGGGGGTGGTGAAGCTTTCTTT
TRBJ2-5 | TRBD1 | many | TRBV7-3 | CASSLGTGGGETQYF | TGTGCCAGCAGCTTGGGGACAGGGGGGGGAGAGACCCAGTACTTC
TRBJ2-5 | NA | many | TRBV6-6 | CASRPSGRGGETQYF | TGTGCCAGCAGACCTAGCGGCAGGGGAGGAGAGACCCAGTACTTC
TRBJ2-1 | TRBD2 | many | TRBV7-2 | CASSLKRGGRNEQFF | TGTGCCAGCAGCTTAAAGCGGGGGGGCCGCAATGAGCAGTTCTTC